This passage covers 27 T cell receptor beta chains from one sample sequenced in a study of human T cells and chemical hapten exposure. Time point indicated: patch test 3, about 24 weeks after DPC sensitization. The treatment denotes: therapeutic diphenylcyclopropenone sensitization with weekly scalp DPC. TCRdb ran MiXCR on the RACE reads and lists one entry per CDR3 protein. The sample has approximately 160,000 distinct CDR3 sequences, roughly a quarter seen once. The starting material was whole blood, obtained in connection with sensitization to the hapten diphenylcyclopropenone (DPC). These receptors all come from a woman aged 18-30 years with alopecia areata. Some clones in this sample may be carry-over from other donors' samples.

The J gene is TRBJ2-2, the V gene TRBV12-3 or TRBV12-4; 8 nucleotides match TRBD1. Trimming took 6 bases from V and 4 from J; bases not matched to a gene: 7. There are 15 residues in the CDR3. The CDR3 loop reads CASRLQGARTGELFF. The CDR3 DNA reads TGTGCCAGCAGACTTCAGGGGGCCCGCACCGGGGAGCTGTTTTTT.

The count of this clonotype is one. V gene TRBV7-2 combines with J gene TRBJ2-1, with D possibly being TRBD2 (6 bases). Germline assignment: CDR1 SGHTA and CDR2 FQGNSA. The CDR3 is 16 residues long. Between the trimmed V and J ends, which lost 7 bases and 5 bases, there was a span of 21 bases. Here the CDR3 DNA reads TGTGCCAGCACCATAAGGAGGGCTAGCAGAGACAATGAGCAGTTCTTC. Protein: CASTIRRASRDNEQFF. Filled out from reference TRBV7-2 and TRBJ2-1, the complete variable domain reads GAGVSQSPSNKVTEKGKDVELRCDPISGHTALYWYRQSLGQGLEFLIYFQGNSAPDKSGLPSDRFSAERTGGSVSTLTIQRTQQEDSAVYLCASTIRRASRDNEQFFGPGTRLTVL.

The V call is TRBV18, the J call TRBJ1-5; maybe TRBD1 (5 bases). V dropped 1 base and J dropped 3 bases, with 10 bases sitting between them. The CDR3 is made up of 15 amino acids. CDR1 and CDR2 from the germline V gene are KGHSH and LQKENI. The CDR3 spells CASSPRAGINQPQHF. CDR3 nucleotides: TGTGCCAGCTCACCACGGGCAGGGATCAATCAGCCCCAGCATTTT. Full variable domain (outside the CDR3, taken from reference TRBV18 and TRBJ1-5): NAGVMQNPRHLVRRRGQEARLRCSPMKGHSHVYWYRQLPEEGLKFMVYLQKENIIDESGMPKERFSAEFPKEGPSILRIQQVVRGDSAAYFCASSPRAGINQPQHFGDGTRLSIL.

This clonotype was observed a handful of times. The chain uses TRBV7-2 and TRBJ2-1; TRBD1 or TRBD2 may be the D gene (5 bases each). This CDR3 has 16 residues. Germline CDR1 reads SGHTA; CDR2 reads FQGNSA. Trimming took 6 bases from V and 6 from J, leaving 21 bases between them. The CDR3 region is CASRTLRDLQFNEQFF. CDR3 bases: TGTGCCAGCAGGACTCTCCGGGACCTTCAGTTCAATGAGCAGTTCTTC.

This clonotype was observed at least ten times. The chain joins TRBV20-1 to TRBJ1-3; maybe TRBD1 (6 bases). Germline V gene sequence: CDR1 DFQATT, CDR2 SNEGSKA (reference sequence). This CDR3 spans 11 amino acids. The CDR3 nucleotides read TGCAGCGGATCCAGGGGAGACACCATATATTTT. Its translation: CSGSRGDTIYF.

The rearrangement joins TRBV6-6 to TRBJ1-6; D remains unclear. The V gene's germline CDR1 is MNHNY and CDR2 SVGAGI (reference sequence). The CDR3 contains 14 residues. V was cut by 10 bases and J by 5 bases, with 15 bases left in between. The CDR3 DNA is TGTGCCACTCAATCCGCGGCTGATAATTCACCCCTCCACTTT. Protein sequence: CATQSAADNSPLHF.

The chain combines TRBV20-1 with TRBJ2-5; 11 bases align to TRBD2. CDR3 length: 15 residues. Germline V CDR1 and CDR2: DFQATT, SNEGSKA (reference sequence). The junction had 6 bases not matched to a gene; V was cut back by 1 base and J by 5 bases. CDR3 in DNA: TGCAGTGCTAGAGGATCTAGCGGGGGGTTCGAGACCCAGTACTTC. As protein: CSARGSSGGFETQYF.

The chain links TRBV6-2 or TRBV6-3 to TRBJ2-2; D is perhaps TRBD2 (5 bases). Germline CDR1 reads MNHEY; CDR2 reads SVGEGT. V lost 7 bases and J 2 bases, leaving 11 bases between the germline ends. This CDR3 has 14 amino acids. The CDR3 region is CASIRTHNTGELFF. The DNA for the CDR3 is TGTGCCAGCATCCGGACTCATAACACCGGGGAGCTGTTTTTT.

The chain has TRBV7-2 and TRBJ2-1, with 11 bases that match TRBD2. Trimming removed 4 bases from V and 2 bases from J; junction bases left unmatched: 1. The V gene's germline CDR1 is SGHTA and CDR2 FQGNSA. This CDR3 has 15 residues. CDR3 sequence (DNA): TGTGCCAGCAGCTCTAGCGGGAGGCCCTACAATGAGCAGTTCTTC. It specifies CASSSSGRPYNEQFF.

Written as DNA, the CDR3 is TGTGCCAGCAGCGCGCCGGGACAGGATGGTAAACTGTTTTTT. Translation: CASSAPGQDGKLFF. The chain links TRBV9 to TRBJ1-4; 8 bases align to TRBD1. Germline loops: CDR1 SGDLS, CDR2 YYNGEE. The V and J ends lost 3 bases and 11 bases, in that order; junction bases with no gene match: 9. The CDR3 loop spans 14 amino acids.

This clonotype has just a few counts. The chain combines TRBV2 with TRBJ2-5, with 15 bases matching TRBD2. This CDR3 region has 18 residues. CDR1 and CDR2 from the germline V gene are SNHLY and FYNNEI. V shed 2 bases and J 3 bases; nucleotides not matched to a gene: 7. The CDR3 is CASSESGTSGGTEETQYF. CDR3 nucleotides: TGTGCCAGCAGTGAAAGCGGGACTAGCGGGGGGACAGAAGAGACCCAGTACTTC.

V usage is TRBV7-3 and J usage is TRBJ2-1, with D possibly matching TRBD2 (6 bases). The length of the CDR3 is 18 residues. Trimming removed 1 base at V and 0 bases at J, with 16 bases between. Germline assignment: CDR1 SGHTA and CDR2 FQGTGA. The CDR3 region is CASSLIGGFGVSYNEQFF. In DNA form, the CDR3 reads TGTGCCAGCAGCTTAATCGGGGGTTTTGGGGTCTCCTACAATGAGCAGTTCTTC.

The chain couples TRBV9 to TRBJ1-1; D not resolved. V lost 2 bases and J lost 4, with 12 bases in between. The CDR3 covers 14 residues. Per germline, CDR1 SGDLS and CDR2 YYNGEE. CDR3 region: CASSVGLEGTEAFF. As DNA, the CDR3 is TGTGCCAGCAGCGTCGGCCTTGAAGGCACTGAAGCTTTCTTT.

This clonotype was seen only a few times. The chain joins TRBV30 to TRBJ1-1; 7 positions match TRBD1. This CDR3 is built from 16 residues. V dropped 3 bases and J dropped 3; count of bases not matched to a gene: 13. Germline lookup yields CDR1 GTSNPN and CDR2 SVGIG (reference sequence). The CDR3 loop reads CAWSRWGGQEHTEAFF. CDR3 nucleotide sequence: TGTGCCTGGAGCCGCTGGGGTGGACAGGAACACACTGAAGCTTTCTTT. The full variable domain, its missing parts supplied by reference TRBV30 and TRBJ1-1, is SQTIHQWPATLVQPVGSPLSLECTVEGTSNPNLYWYRQAAGRGLQLLFYSVGIGQISSEVPQNLSASRPQDRQFILSSKKLLLSDSGFYLCAWSRWGGQEHTEAFFGQGTRLTVV.

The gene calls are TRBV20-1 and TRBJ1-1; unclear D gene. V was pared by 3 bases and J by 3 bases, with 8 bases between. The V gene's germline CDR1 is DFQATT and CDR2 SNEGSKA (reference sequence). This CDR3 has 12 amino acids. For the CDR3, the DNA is TGCAGTGCTAGTTGGAGGGACACTGAAGCTTTCTTT. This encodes CSASWRDTEAFF.

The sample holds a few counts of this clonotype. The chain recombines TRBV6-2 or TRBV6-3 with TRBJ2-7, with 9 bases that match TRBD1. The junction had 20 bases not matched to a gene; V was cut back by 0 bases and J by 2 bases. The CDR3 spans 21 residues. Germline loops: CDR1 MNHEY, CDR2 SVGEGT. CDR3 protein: CASSYSNFWDRDKGAPYEQYF. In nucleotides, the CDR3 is TGTGCCAGCAGTTACTCGAATTTTTGGGACAGGGATAAAGGGGCCCCCTACGAGCAGTACTTC.

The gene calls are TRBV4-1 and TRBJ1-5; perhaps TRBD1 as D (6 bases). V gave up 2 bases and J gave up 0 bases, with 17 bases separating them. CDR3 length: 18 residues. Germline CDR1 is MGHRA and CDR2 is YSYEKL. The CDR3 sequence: CASSQTPDRSYSNQPQHF. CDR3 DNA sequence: TGCGCCAGCAGCCAAACGCCGGACAGATCCTATAGCAATCAGCCCCAGCATTTT.

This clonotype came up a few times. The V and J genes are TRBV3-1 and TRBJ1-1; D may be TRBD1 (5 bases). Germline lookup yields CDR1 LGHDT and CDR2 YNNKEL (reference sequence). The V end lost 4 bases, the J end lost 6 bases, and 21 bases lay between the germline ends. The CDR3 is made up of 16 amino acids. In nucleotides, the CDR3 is TGTGCCAGCAGCCCCAGAGGGGCGGCAGGAAAACCTGAAGCTTTCTTT. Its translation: CASSPRGAAGKPEAFF. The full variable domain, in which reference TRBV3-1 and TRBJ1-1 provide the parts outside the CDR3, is DTAVSQTPKYLVTQMGNDKSIKCEQNLGHDTMYWYKQDSKKFLKIMFSYNNKELIINETVPNRFSPKSPDKAHLNLHINSLELGDSAVYFCASSPRGAAGKPEAFFGQGTRLTVV.

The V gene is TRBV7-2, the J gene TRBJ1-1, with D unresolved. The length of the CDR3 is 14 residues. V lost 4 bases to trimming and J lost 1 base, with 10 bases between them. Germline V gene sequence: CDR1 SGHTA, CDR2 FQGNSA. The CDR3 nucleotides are TGTGCCAGCAGCTCTAGAAAGGGGAACACTGAAGCTTTCTTT. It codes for CASSSRKGNTEAFF.

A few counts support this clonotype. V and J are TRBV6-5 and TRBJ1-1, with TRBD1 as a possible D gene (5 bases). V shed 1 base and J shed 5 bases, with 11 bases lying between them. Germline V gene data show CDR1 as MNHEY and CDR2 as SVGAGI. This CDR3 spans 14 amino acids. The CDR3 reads CASSYFTGGTEAFF. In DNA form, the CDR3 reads TGTGCCAGCAGTTACTTTACAGGAGGGACTGAAGCTTTCTTT.

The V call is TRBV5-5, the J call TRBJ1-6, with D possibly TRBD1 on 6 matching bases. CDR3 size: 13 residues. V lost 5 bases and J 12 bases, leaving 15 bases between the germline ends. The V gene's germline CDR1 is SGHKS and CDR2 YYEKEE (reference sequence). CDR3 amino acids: CASSSTGTLPLHF. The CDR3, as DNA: TGTGCCAGCAGTTCCACAGGGACGCTACCCCTCCACTTT.

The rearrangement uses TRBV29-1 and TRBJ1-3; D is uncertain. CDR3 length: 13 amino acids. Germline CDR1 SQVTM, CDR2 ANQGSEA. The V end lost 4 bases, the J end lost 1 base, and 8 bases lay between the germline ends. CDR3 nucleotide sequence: TGCAGCGTTGCTTATAGATCTGGAAACACCATATATTTT. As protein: CSVAYRSGNTIYF.

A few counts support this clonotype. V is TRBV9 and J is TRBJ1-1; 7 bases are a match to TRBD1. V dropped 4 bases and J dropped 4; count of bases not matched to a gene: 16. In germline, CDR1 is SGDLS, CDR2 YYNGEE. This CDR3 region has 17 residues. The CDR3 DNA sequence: TGTGCCAGCAGCACTCTCAACTTAAAGGGGGCCCGCACTGAAGCTTTCTTT. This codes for CASSTLNLKGARTEAFF.

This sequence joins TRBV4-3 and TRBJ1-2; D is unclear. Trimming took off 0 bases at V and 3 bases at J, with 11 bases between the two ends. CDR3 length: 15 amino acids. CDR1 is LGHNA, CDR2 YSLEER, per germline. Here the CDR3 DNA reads TGCGCCAGCAGCCAAGAAGGGCAGGCCTACTATGGCTACACCTTC. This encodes CASSQEGQAYYGYTF.

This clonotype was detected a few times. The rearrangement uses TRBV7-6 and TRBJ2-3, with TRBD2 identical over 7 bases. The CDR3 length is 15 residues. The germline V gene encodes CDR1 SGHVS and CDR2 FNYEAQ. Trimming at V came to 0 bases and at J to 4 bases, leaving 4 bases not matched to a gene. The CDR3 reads CASSLARGGPDTQYF. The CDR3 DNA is TGTGCCAGCAGCTTAGCGCGGGGAGGGCCAGATACGCAGTATTTT.

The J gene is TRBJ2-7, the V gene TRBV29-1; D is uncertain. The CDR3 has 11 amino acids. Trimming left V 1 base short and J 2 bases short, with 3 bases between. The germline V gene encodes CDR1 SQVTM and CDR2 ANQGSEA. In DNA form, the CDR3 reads TGCAGCGTTGAAGGGCCCTACGAGCAGTACTTC. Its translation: CSVEGPYEQYF.

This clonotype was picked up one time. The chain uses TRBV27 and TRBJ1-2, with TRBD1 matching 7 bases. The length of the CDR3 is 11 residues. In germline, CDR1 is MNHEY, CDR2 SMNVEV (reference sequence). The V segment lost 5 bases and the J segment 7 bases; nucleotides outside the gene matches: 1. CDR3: CASSEGAGYTF. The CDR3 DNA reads TGTGCCAGCAGTGAGGGGGCTGGCTACACCTTC.